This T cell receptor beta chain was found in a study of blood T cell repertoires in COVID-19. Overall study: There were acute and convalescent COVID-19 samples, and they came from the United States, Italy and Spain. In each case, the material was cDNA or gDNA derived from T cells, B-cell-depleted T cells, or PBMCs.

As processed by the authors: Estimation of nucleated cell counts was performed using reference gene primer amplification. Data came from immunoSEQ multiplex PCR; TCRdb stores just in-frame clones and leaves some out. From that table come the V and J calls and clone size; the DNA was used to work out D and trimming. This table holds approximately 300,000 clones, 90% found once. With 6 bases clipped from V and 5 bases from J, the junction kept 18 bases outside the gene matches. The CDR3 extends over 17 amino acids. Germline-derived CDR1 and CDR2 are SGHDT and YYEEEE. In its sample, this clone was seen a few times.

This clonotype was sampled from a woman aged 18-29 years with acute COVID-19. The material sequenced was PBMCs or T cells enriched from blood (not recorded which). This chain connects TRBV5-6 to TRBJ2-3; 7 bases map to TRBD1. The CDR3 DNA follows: TGTGCCAGCAAGGAAACAATGGGGCCAGGGGGACGAGATACGCAGTATTTT. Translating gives CASKETMGPGGRDTQYF.